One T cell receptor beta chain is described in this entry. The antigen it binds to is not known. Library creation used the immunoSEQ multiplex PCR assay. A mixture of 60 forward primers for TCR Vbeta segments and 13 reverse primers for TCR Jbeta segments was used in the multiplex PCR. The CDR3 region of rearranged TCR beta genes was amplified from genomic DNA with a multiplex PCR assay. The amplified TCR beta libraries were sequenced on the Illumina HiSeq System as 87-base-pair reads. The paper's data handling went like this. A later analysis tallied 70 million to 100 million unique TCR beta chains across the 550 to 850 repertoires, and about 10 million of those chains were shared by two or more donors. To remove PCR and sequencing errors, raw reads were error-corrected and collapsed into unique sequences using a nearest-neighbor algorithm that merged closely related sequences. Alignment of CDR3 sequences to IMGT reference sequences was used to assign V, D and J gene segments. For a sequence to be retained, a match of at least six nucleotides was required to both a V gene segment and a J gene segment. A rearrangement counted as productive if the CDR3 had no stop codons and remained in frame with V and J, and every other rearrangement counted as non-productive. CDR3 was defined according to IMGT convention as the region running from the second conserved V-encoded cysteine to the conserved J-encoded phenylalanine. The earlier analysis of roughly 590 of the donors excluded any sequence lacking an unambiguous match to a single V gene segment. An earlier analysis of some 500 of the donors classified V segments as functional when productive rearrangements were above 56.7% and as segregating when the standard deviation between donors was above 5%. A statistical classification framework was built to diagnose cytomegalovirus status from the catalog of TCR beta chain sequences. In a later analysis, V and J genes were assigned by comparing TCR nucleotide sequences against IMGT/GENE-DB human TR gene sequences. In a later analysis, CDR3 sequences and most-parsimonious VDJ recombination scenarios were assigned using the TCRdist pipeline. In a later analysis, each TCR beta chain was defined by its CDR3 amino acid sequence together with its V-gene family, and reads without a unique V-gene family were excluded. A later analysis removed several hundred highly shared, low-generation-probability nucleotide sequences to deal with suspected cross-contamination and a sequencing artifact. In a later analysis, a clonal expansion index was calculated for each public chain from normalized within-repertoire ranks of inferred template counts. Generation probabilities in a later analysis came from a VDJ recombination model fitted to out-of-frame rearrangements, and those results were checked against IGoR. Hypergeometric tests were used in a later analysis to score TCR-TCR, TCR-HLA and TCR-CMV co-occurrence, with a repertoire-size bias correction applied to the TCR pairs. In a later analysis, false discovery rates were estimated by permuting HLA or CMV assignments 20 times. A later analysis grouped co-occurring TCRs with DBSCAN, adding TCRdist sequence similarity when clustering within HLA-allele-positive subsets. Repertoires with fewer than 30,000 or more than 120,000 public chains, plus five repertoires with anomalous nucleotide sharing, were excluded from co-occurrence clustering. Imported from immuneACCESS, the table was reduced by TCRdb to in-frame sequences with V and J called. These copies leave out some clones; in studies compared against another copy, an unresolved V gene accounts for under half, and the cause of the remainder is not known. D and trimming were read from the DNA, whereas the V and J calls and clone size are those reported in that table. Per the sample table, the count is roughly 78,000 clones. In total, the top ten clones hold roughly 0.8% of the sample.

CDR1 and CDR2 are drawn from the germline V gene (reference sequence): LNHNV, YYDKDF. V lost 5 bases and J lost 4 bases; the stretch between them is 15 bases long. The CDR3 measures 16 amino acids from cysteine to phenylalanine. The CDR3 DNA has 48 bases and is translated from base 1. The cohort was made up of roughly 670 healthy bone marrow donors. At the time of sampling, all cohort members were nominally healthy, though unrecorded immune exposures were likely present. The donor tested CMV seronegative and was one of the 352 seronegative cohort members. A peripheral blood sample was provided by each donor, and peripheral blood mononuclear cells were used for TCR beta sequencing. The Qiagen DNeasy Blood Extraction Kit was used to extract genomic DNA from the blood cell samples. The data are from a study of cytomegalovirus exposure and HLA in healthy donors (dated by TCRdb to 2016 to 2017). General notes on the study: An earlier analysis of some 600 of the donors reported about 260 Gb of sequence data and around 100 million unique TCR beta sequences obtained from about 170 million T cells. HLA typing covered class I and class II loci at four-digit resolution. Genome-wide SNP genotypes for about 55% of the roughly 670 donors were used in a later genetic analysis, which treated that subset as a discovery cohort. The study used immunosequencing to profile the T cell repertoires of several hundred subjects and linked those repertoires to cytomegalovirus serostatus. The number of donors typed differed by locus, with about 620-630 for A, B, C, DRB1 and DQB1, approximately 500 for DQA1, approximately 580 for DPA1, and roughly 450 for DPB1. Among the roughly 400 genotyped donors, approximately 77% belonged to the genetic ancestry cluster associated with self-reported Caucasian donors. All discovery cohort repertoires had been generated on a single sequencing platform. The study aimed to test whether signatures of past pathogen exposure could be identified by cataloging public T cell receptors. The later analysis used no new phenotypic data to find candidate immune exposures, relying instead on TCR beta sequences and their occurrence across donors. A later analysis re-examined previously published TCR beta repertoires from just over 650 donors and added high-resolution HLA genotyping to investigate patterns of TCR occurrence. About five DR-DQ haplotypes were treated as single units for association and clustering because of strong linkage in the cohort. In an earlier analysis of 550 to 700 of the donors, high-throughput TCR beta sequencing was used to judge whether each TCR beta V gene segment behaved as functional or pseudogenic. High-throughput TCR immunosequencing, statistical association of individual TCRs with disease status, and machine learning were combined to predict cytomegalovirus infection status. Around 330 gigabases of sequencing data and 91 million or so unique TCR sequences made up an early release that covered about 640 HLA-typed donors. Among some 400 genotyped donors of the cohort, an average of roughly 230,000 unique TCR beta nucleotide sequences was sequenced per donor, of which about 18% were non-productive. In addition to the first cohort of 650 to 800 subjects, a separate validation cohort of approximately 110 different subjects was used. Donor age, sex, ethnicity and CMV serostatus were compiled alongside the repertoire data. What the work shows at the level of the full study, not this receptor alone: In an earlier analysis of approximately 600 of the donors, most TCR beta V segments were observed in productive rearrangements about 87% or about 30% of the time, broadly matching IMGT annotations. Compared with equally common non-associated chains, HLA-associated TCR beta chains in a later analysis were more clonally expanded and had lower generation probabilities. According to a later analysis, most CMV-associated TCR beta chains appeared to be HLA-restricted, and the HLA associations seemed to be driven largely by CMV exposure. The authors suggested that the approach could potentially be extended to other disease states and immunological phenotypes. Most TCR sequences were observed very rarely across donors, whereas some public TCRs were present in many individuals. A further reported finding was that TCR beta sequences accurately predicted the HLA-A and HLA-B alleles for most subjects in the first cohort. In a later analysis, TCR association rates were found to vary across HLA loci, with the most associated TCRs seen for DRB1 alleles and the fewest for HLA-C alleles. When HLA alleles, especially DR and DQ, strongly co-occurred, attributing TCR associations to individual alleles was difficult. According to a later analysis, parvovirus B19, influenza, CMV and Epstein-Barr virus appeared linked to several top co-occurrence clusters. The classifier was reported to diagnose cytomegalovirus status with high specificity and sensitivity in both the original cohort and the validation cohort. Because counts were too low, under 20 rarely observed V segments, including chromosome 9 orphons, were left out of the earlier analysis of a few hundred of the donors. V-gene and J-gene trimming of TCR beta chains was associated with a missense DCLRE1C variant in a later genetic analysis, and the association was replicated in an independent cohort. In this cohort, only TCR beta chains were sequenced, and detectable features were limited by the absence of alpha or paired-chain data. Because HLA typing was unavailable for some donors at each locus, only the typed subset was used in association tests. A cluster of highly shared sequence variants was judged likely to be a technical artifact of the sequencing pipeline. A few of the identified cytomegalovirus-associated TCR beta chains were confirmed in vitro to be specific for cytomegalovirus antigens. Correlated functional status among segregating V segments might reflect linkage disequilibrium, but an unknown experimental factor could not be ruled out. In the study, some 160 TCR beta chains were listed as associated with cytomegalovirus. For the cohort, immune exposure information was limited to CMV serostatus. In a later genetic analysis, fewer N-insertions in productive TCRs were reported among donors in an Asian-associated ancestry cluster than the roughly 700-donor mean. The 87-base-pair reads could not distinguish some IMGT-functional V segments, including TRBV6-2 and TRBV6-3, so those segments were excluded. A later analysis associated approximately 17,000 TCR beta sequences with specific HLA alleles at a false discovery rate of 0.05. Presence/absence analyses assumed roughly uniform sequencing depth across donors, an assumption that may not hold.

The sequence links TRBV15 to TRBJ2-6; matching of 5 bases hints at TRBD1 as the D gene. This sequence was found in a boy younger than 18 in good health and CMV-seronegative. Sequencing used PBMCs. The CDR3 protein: CATSPHEGVGANVLTF. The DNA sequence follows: TGTGCCACCAGCCCTCACGAAGGGGTAGGGGCCAACGTCCTGACTTTC.